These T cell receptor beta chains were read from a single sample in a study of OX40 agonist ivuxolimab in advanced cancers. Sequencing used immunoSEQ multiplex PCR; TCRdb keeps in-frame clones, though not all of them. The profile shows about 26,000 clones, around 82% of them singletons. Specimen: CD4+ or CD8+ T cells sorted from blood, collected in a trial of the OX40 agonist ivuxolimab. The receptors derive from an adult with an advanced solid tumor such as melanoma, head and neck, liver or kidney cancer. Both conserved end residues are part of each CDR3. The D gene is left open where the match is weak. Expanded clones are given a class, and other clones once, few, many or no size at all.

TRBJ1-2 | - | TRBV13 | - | TGTGCCAGCAGCTTCAGGGGAAGGACTAACTATGGCTACACCTTC | CASSFRGRTNYGYTF
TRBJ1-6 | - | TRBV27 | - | TGTGCCAGCAGTTTTATGGGTAATTCACCCCTCCACTTT | CASSFMGNSPLHF
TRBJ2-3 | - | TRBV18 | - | TGTGCCAGCTCACCATGGGGAAGCATAGGCTTAGATACGCAGTATTTT | CASSPWGSIGLDTQYF
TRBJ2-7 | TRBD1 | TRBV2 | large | TGTGCCAGCGGGACAGGAGGGGTCTACGAGCAGTACTTC | CASGTGGVYEQYF
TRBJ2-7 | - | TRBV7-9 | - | TGTGCCAGCAGCCCACAGGGATTCGGGCCAATGTACTTC | CASSPQGFGPMYF
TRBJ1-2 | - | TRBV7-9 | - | TGTGCCAGCAGCCGTGCTAACTATGGCTACACCTTC | CASSRANYGYTF
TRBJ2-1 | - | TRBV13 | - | TGTGCCAGCAGCTTAGTTAGGGGTGAGCAGTTCTTC | CASSLVRGEQFF
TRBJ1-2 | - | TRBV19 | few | TGTGCCAGTACCGGGGGCTATGGCTACACCTTC | CASTGGYGYTF
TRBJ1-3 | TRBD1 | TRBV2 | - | TGTGCCAGCAGTGAAGGGACAGGGGGCCGCTCTGGAAACACCATATATTTT | CASSEGTGGRSGNTIYF
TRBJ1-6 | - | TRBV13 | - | TGTGCCAGCAGCTTAGGGGACTGGGGGGATTCACCCCTCCACTTT | CASSLGDWGDSPLHF
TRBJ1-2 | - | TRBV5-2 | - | TGTGCCAGCAACTGGAGTGGAGTACGAAAGACCTATGGCTACACCTTC | CASNWSGVRKTYGYTF
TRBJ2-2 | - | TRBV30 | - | TGTGCCTGGAGTGTGGGAGCCGGGGAGCTGTTTTTT | CAWSVGAGELFF
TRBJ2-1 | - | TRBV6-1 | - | TGTGCCAGCAGGAACCCCAGCTCCTACAATGAGCAGTTCTTC | CASRNPSSYNEQFF
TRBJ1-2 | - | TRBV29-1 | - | TGCAGCGTTGGCGAGGGGACCGTGGGCTACACCTTC | CSVGEGTVGYTF
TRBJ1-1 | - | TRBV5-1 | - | TGCGCCAGCAGCTTGGGAGTGGAAACGCCTAACACTGAAGCTTTCTTT | CASSLGVETPNTEAFF
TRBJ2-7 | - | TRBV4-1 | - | TGCGCCAGCAGCCCCCCGAGCTACGAGCAGTACTTC | CASSPPSYEQYF
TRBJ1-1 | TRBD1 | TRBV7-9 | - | TGTGCCAGCAGCTCCCAGACAGGGGCCTCCATGAACACTGAAGCTTTCTTT | CASSSQTGASMNTEAFF
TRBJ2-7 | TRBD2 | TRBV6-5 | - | TGTGCCAGCAGTTACTACGGGGGGGGCCGCTACGAGCAGTACTTC | CASSYYGGGRYEQYF
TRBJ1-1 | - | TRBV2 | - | TGTGCCAGCATCTCGCCGGGGGCAGCTTACACTGAAGCTTCCTTT | CASISPGAAYTEASF
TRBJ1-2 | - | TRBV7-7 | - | TGTGCCAGCAGCCCTGGTGGGGACTATGGCTACACCTTC | CASSPGGDYGYTF
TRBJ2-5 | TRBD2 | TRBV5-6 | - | TGTGCCAGCAGCTTAGGCCCCTCCAGCGGGGGGGCGGAGACCCAGTACTTC | CASSLGPSSGGAETQYF
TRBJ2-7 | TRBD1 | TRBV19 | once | TGTGCCAGTAGTTGGGGGGGGACAGGGATCGACGAGCAGTACTTC | CASSWGGTGIDEQYF
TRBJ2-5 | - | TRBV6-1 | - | TGTGCCAGCAGCCACTCCGGCACCGAAGAGACCCAGTACTTC | CASSHSGTEETQYF
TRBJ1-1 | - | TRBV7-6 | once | TGTGCCAGCAGCTCCTTCCCCATCCCGGGCCTCGGATGGAACACTGAAGCTTTCTTT | CASSSFPIPGLGWNTEAFF
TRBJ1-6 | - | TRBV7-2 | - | TGTGCCAGCAGCTTAGGCTCCCGGGGGGCGTTAAATAATTCACCCCTCCACTTT | CASSLGSRGALNNSPLHF
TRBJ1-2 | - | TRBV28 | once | TGTGCCAGCAGTTTTATACAGGGAAACTATGGCTACACCTTC | CASSFIQGNYGYTF
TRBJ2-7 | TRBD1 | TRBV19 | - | TGTGCCAGTAGTATAGGGGACAGCTCCTACGAGCAGTACTTC | CASSIGDSSYEQYF
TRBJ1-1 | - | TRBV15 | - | TGTGCCACCAGCGGGGGGACTGAAGCTTTCTTT | CATSGGTEAFF
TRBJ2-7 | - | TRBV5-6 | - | TGTGCCAGCAGCCCGGCGGGCAGGGCGTCCTACGAGCAGTACTTC | CASSPAGRASYEQYF
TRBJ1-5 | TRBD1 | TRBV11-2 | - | TGTGCCAGCAGCCAGACAGGGGCCAGCAATCAGCCCCAGCATTTT | CASSQTGASNQPQHF
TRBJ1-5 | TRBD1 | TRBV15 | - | TGTGCCACCAGGGAGGGGACAGGGAATCAGCCCCAGCATTTT | CATREGTGNQPQHF
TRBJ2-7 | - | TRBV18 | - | TGTGCCAGCTCACCCGACGACGGGATCGGAATTTACGAGCAGTACTTC | CASSPDDGIGIYEQYF
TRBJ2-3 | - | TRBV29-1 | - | TGCAGCGTCGCGGCAGATACGCAGTATTTT | CSVAADTQYF
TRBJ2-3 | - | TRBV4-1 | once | TGCGCCAGCAGCCAAGGAGTGGAGAGCACAGATACGCAGTATTTT | CASSQGVESTDTQYF
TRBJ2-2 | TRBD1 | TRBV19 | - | TGTGCCAGTAGTGGGACAGGAGAGTTTAGGGAGCTGTTTTTT | CASSGTGEFRELFF
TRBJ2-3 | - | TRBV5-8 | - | TGTGCCAGCAGCTTGGAGGGTGCTGGGCTAGATACGCAGTATTTT | CASSLEGAGLDTQYF
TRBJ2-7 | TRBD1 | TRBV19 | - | TGTGCCAGTAGCCTAACTGTTGGGACAGGGGTCGACGAGCAGTACTTC | CASSLTVGTGVDEQYF
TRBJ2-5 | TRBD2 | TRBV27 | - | TGTGCCAGCAGTTCAGGACTAGCCTGGGAGACCCAGTACTTC | CASSSGLAWETQYF
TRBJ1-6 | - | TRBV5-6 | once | TGTGCCAGCAGCCCAGGTCGGGGGCAGGGCGGCTCCTATAATTCACCCCTCCACTTT | CASSPGRGQGGSYNSPLHF
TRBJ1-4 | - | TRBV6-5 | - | TGTGCCAGCAGTTACTCGACGGGAAATGAAAAACTGTTTTTT | CASSYSTGNEKLFF
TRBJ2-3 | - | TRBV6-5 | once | TGTGCCAGCAGTTACGTTCGTAGTGGCACAGATACGCAGTATTTT | CASSYVRSGTDTQYF
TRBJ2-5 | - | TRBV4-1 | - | TGCGCCAGCAGCCAGGGACGGGACGGAGAGACCCAGTACTTC | CASSQGRDGETQYF